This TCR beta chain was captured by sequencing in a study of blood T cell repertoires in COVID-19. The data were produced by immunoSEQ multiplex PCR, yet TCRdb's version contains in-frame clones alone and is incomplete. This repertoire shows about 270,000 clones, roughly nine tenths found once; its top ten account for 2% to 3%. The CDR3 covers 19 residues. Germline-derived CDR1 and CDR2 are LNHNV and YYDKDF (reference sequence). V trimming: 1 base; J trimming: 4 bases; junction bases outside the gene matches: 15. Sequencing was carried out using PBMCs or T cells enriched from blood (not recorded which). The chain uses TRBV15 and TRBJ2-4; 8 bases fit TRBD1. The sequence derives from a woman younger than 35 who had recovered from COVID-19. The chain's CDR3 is CATSRALDRGSAVKNIQYF. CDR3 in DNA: TGTGCCACCAGCAGAGCACTCGACAGGGGATCCGCGGTAAAAAACATTCAGTACTTC.